In its sample, the clone carrying this T cell receptor (beta chain) was seen many times. Its antigen remains unknown. The source of the sample is a study of early T cells in non-severe SARS-CoV-2 infection. General study findings and limits: Clonotype matching in VDJdb favored anti-spike CD8 responses and did not capture private and CD4 specificities.

CDR3 length: 15 residues. Germline CDR1 and CDR2: SGHTA and FQGTGA. V was shortened by 0 bases and J by 3 bases, with 11 bases between the two germline ends. TCRdb passed the 5' RACE reads through MiXCR, listing each CDR3 protein once. The sample yields about 56,000 distinct CDR3 sequences, over 9.5% seen once. This rearrangement joins TRBV7-3 to TRBJ1-1; D gene uncertain. The receptor was isolated from an adult who was a healthcare worker with PCR-confirmed SARS-CoV-2 infection or an uninfected control (not recorded which). The sequencing input was whole blood. CDR3: CASSLTSDRHTEAFF. The CDR3 region has the DNA TGTGCCAGCAGCTTAACTTCGGACCGGCACACTGAAGCTTTCTTT.